These 7 T cell receptor beta chains were all obtained from the same sample, sequenced in a study of T cell responses to AZD1222 COVID-19 vaccine. The repertoire was sequenced with immunoSEQ multiplex PCR; TCRdb's copy has only in-frame clones and lacks some. The repertoire has some 64,000 clones, roughly three quarters of them found once; the top ten carry around 15%. Sequencing was performed on peripheral blood, taken on day 0 of AZD1222 vaccination. All receptors derive from an adult in good health.

This chain links TRBV7-8 with TRBJ1-1; D is unclear. The V gene lost 6 bases and the J gene lost 0 bases, with 11 bases spanning the gap. The CDR3 is 14 residues long. The germline V gene has CDR1 SGHVS and CDR2 FQNEAQ. The CDR3 sequence: CASSANGLNTEAFF. CDR3 DNA sequence: TGTGCCAGCAGTGCAAACGGGCTGAACACTGAAGCTTTCTTT.

V and J are TRBV2 and TRBJ2-1; D perhaps matches TRBD2 (6 bases). CDR3 length equals 15 residues. Trimming cost V 0 bases and J 2 bases, with 8 bases left between them. Germline CDR1 is SNHLY and CDR2 is FYNNEI. CDR3 in DNA: TGTGCCAGCAGTGAAGCGGGGGGACCCTACAATGAGCAGTTCTTC. Protein product: CASSEAGGPYNEQFF.

V usage is TRBV11-3 and J usage is TRBJ2-5, with a tentative D call TRBD2 (5 bases). The V end lost 5 bases, the J end lost 2 bases, and 12 bases lay between the germline ends. This CDR3 has 14 residues. CDR1 is SGHNT and CDR2 is YENEEA in the germline V gene. CDR3 DNA sequence: TGTGCCAGCAGCGCCACCGGGGTGCAAGAGACCCAGTACTTC. Amino acids: CASSATGVQETQYF.

The chain joins TRBV5-8 to TRBJ2-2, with 7 bases identical to TRBD1. With V trimmed by 4 bases and J by 1 base, 1 base remained unmatched. The CDR3 is 14 amino acids. Germline values: CDR1 SGHTS, CDR2 YDEGEE. The CDR3 protein is CASSPGGNTGELFF. CDR3 coding DNA: TGTGCCAGCAGCCCAGGGGGGAACACCGGGGAGCTGTTTTTT.

The chain carries TRBV6-5 and TRBJ1-2; D unresolved. The germline V gene has CDR1 MNHEY and CDR2 SVGAGI. V gave up 5 bases and J gave up 5 bases, with 12 bases separating them. The CDR3 runs 13 residues. The CDR3 DNA reads TGTGCCAGCAGTCCCGGGGTGGGATATGGCTACACCTTC. It specifies CASSPGVGYGYTF.

The V call is TRBV5-6, the J call TRBJ1-2, with TRBD1 matching 7 bases. Unmatched junction bases numbered 10, after V lost 3 bases and J lost 2 bases. The CDR3 is 16 amino acids. Germline V gene sequence: CDR1 SGHDT, CDR2 YYEEEE. CDR3 loop: CASSSLGGQANYGYTF. CDR3 in DNA: TGTGCCAGCAGCTCATTGGGCGGACAGGCAAACTATGGCTACACCTTC.

The chain recombines TRBV19 with TRBJ1-2, with TRBD1 matching 8 bases. The germline V gene encodes CDR1 LNHDA and CDR2 SQIVND (reference sequence). The CDR3 totals 15 residues. Germline trimming cut 2 bases from V and 14 bases from J; bases unmatched to any gene: 16. The DNA of the CDR3 is TGTGCCAGTAGTATAAGGGACAGGTCCCCTATTGGAGGAACCTTC. Its protein is CASSIRDRSPIGGTF.